Ten or more counts support the clone carrying this T cell receptor beta chain. The CDR3 is 16 residues long. Germline CDR1 and CDR2: GTSNPN and SVGIG (reference sequence). V shed 3 bases and J 6 bases; nucleotides not matched to a gene: 12. Arm-PCR of CDR3 regions with iRepertoire HTBI primers generated TCR beta libraries. TCRdb reprocessed the multiplex PCR reads via MiXCR and lists one record per CDR3 protein. The repertoire consists of 410,000 or so distinct CDR3 sequences, with approximately 15% occurring once and the leading ten covering over 15%. This entry is derived from a study of regulatory T cells in long-lasting Graves disease. Time point denoted: newly diagnosed GD, antithyroid drugs for less than 3 months. Making the TCR library involved RNA that had been extracted from PBMCs. The same sample was also used in a study of T cells in Graves' hyperthyroidism and ophthalmopathy.

The source of this sequence is a woman in her twenties or thirties with Graves disease. The material sequenced was peripheral blood mononuclear cells (PBMCs), taken at new diagnosis, from a patient treated with antithyroid drugs. This sequence joins TRBV30 and TRBJ1-5; 9 bases map to TRBD1. CDR3 DNA sequence: TGTGCCTGGAGAGCCCCCGGGACAGGGCGGTTTCAGCCCCAGCATTTT. This encodes CAWRAPGTGRFQPQHF.